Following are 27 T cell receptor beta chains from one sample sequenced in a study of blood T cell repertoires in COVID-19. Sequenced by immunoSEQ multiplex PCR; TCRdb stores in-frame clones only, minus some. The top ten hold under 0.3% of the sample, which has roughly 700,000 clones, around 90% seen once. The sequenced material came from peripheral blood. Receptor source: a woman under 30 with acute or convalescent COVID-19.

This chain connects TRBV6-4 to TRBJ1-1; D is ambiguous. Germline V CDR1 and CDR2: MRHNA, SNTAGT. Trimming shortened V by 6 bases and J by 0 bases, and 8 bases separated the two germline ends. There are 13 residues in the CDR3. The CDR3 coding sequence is TGTGCCAGCAGCCCCGGGGTGAACACTGAAGCTTTCTTT. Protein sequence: CASSPGVNTEAFF.

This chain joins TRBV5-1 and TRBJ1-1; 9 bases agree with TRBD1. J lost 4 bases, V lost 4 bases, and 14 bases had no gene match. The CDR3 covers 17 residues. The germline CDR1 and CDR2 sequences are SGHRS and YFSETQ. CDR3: CASSLAVKQGAITEAFF. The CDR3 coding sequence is TGCGCCAGCAGCCTAGCCGTAAAACAGGGGGCAATCACTGAAGCTTTCTTT.

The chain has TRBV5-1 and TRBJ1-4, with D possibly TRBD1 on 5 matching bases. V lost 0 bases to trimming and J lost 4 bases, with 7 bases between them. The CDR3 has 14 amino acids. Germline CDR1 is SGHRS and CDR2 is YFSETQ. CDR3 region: CASSLVGGNEKLFF. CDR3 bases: TGCGCCAGCAGCTTGGTGGGGGGTAATGAAAAACTGTTTTTT.

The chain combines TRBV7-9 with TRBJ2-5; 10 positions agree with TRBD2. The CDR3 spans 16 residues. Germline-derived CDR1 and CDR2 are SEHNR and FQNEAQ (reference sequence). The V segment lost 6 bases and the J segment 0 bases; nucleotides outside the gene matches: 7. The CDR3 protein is CASSSGLADNQETQYF. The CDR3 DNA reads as TGTGCCAGCAGTTCTGGACTAGCGGATAACCAAGAGACCCAGTACTTC. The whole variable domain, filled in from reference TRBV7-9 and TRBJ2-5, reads DTGVSQNPRHKITKRGQNVTFRCDPISEHNRLYWYRQTLGQGPEFLTYFQNEAQLEKSRLLSDRFSAERPKGSFSTLEIQRTEQGDSAMYLCASSSGLADNQETQYFGPGTRLLVL.

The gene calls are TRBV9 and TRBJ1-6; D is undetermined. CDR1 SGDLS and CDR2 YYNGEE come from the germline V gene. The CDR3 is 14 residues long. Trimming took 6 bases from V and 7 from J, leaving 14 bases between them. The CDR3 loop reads CASTPGAINSPLHF. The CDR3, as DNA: TGTGCCAGCACCCCCGGAGCGATAAATTCACCCCTCCACTTT.

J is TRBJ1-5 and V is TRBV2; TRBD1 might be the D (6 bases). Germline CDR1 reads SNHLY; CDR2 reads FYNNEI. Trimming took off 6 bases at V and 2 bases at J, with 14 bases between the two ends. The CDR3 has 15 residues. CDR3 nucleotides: TGTGCCAGCAGATCCGGACAGAGAGGCAATCAGCCCCAGCATTTT. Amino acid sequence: CASRSGQRGNQPQHF.

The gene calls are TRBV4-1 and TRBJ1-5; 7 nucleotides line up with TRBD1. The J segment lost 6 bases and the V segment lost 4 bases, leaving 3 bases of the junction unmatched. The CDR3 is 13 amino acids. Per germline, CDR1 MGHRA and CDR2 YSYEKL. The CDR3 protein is CASSLDRAQPQHF. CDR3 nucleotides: TGCGCCAGCAGCCTTGACAGGGCTCAGCCCCAGCATTTT.

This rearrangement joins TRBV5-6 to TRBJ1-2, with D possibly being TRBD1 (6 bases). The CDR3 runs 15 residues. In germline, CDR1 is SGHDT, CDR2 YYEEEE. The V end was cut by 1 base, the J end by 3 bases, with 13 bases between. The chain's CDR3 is CASSLRQTGDYGYTF. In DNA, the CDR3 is TGTGCCAGCAGCTTGAGACAGACAGGAGACTATGGCTACACCTTC.

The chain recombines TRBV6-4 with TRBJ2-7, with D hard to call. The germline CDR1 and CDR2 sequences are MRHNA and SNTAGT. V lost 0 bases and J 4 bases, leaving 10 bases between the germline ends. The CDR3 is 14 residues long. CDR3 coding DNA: TGTGCCAGCAGTGACTCCCGGGTTGCTTACGAGCAGTACTTC. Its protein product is CASSDSRVAYEQYF.

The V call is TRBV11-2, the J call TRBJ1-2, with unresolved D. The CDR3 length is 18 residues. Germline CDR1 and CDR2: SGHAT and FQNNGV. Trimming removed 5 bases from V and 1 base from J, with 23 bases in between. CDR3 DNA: TGTGCCAGCAGCCGGCAGCGGGCTTCTGCACCCTATAACTATGGCTACACCTTC. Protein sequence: CASSRQRASAPYNYGYTF.

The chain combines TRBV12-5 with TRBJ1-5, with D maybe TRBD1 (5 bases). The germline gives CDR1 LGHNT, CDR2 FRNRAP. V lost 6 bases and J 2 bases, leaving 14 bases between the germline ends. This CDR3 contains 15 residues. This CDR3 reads CASGPRGFGNQPQHF. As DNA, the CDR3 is TGTGCTAGTGGCCCGCGGGGGTTTGGCAATCAGCCCCAGCATTTT. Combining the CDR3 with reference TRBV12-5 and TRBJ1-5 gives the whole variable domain DARVTQTPRHKVTEMGQEVTMRCQPILGHNTVFWYRQTMMQGLELLAYFRNRAPLDDSGMPKDRFSAEMPDATLATLKIQPSEPRDSAVYFCASGPRGFGNQPQHFGDGTRLSIL.

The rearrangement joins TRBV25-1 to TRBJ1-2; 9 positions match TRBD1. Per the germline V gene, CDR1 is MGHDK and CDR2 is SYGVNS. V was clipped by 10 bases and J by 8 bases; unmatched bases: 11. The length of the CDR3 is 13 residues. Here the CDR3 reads CATYGQGIDGYTF. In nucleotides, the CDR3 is TGTGCCACCTATGGACAGGGGATCGACGGCTACACCTTC.

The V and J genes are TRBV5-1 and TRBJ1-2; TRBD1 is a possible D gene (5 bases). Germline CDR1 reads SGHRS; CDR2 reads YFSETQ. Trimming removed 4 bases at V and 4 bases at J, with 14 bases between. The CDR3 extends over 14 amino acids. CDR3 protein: CASSPWTNFYGYTF. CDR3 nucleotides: TGCGCCAGCAGCCCCTGGACAAATTTCTATGGCTACACCTTC.

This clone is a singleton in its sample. The CDR3 region is CASSLQAGVNYGYTF. The CDR3, as DNA: TGTGCCAGCAGTTTACAGGCAGGTGTGAACTATGGCTACACCTTC. The chain joins TRBV27 to TRBJ1-2; no reliable D call. Trimming removed 2 bases from V and 2 bases from J, with 12 bases in between. This CDR3 is built from 15 residues. Germline lookup yields CDR1 MNHEY and CDR2 SMNVEV (reference sequence).

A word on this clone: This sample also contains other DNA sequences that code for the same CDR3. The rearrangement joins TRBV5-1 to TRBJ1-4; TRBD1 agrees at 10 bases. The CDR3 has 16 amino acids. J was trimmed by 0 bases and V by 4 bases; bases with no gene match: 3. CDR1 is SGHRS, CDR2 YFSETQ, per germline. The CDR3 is CASSAGQGATNEKLFF. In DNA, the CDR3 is TGCGCCAGCAGCGCTGGACAGGGGGCAACTAATGAAAAACTGTTTTTT.

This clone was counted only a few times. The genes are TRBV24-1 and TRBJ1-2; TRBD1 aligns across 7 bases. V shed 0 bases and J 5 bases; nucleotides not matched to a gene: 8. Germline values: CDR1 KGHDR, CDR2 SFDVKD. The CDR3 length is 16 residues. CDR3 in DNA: TGTGCCACCAGTGATTTGCGCCCGGACAGGTCATATGGCTACACCTTC. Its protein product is CATSDLRPDRSYGYTF.

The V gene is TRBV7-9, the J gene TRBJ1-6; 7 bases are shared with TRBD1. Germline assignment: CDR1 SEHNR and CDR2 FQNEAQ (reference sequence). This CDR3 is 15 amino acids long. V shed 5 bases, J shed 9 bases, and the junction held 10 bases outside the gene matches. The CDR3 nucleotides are TGTGCCAGCAGCCCCGGGGACAGATCCCTTTCACCCCTCCACTTT. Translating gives CASSPGDRSLSPLHF.

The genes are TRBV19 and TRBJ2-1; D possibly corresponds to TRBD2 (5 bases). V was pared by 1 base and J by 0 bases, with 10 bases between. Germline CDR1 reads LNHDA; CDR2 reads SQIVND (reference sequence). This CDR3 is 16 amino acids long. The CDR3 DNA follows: TGTGCCAGTAGTATAGGGCTCGGGGTCTCCTACAATGAGCAGTTCTTC. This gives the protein CASSIGLGVSYNEQFF.

As DNA, the CDR3 is TGCGCCAGCAGCTCCAGGACAGGGAACTCCTACGAGCAGTACTTC. It encodes CASSSRTGNSYEQYF. V and J are TRBV5-1 and TRBJ2-7; 8 bases align to TRBD1. This CDR3 spans 15 amino acids. V lost 3 bases and J lost 0; bases outside the gene matches: 5. Germline-derived CDR1 and CDR2 are SGHRS and YFSETQ. The full variable domain, its missing parts supplied by reference TRBV5-1 and TRBJ2-7, is KAGVTQTPRYLIKTRGQQVTLSCSPISGHRSVSWYQQTPGQGLQFLFEYFSETQRNKGNFPGRFSGRQFSNSRSEMNVSTLELGDSALYLCASSSRTGNSYEQYFGPGTRLTVT.

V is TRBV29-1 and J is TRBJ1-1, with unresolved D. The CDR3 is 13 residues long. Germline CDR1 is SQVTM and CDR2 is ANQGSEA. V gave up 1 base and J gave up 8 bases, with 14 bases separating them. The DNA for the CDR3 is TGCAGCGTTGAAGGGAACTCTCGCAGGGAAGCTTTCTTT. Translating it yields CSVEGNSRREAFF.

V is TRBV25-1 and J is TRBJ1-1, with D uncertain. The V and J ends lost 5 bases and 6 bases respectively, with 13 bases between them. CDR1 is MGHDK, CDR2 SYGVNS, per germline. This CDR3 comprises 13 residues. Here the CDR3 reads CASSKPPTAEAFF. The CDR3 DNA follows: TGTGCCAGCAGTAAGCCCCCTACCGCTGAAGCTTTCTTT.

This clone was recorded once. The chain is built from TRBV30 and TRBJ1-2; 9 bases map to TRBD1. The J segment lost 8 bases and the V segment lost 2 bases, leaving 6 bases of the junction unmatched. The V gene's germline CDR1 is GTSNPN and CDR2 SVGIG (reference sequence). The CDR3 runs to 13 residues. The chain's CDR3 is CAWSSTGGKGYTF. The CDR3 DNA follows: TGTGCCTGGAGTTCGACAGGGGGGAAAGGCTACACCTTC. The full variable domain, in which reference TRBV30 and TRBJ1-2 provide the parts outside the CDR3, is SQTIHQWPATLVQPVGSPLSLECTVEGTSNPNLYWYRQAAGRGLQLLFYSVGIGQISSEVPQNLSASRPQDRQFILSSKKLLLSDSGFYLCAWSSTGGKGYTFGSGTRLTVV.

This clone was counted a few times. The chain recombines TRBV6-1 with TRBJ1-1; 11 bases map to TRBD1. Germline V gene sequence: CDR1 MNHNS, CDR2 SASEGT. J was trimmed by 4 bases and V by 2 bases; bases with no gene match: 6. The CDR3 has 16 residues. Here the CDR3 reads CASSETPGQGGTEAFF. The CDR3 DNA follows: TGTGCCAGCAGTGAAACCCCGGGACAGGGGGGCACTGAAGCTTTCTTT.

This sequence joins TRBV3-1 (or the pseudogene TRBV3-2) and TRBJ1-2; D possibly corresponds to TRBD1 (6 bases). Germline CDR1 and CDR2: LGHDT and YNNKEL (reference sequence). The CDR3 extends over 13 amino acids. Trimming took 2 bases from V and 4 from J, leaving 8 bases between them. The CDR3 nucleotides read TGTGCCAGCAGCCAACCGGACAGCTATGGCTACACCTTC. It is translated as CASSQPDSYGYTF.

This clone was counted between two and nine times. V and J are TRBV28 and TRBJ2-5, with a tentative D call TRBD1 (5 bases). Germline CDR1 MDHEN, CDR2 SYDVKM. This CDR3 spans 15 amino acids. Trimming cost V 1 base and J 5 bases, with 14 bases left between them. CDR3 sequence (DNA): TGTGCCAGCAGTTTATCCCAGGGCTTGGGGGAGACCCAGTACTTC. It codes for CASSLSQGLGETQYF.

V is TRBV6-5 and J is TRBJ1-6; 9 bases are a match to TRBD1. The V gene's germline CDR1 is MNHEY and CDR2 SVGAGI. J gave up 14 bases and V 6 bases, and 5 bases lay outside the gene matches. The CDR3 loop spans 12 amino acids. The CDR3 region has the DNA TGTGCCAGCAGCATACAGGGGGCGGCCCTCCACTTT. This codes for CASSIQGAALHF.

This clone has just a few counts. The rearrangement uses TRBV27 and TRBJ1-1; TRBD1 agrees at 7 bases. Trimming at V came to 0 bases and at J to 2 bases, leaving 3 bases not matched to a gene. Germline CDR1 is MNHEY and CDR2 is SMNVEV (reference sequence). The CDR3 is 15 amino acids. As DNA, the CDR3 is TGTGCCAGCAGTTTATCCTGGACAGGAAACACTGAAGCTTTCTTT. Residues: CASSLSWTGNTEAFF.